This record covers a single T cell receptor (beta chain). The CDR3 is 15 residues long. V lost 5 bases, J lost 9 bases, and 10 bases stayed unmatched. CDR1 is KGHSH and CDR2 is LQKENI in the germline V gene. Original handling: Amplification of reference gene primers was used by the study to estimate nucleated cell counts. Measured with immunoSEQ multiplex PCR; TCRdb has only the in-frame clones, and not every one. For V, J and clone size, that table is used; D and trimming come from the DNA. There are 300,000 to 400,000 clones in the sample; about 90% occur only once, and 6% to 8% lies in the top ten. The data stem from a study of blood T cell repertoires in COVID-19. Study-level background: COVID-19 samples collected from the United States, Italy and Spain covered acute and convalescent phases. In each case, the material was cDNA or gDNA derived from T cells, B-cell-depleted T cells, or PBMCs.

Recruited during active infection, patients (from Seattle) were subsequently followed longitudinally. The V and J genes are TRBV18 and TRBJ1-6; 7 bases are shared with TRBD1. The TCR comes from a woman between 70 and 85 years old with COVID-19, enrolled during active disease. Sequenced sample: peripheral blood. The CDR3 DNA follows: TGTGCCAGCTCATTAGGACAGGAGGATACTTCACCCCTCCACTTT. It translates to CASSLGQEDTSPLHF.